The 27 T cell receptor beta chains below come from one sample, sequenced in a study of response to subunit inactivated influenza vaccine (dated by TCRdb to the late 2010s). The protocol used for the library was RT-PCR. Sequencing used an Illumina HiSeq 2500. In TCRdb, the public reads were trimmed at Q25 with fastp and aligned with MiXCR, with productive beta chains retained. Duplicate CDR3 protein sequences are folded into a single record with the most common DNA and genes. The sample table contains about 540,000 distinct CDR3 sequences; only one count was recorded for about 15% of them. In total, the top ten clones hold roughly 10% of the sample. The specimen comprised PBMCs from blood, sampled roughly 12 days after vaccination. These TCRs come from a man aged 50 to 59 who received an inactivated influenza vaccine. Donor details come from another sample of the same person, matched by shared clones.

This clonotype showed up just a few times. The chain couples TRBV3-1 to TRBJ1-1, with D perhaps matching TRBD1 (5 bases). The CDR3 is 15 amino acids. The ends were cut back, 11 bases at V and 0 bases at J, with 19 bases in the middle. CDR1 and CDR2 from the germline V gene are LGHDT and YNNKEL (reference sequence). This CDR3 reads CASNGGRSMNTEAFF. The CDR3 DNA follows: TGTGCCTCTAATGGGGGGAGAAGCATGAACACTGAAGCTTTCTTT.

The sample holds a few counts of this clonotype. The gene calls are TRBV7-6 and TRBJ2-3; 10 bases map to TRBD2. The CDR3 length is 19 residues. Trimming at V came to 5 bases and at J to 0 bases, leaving 14 bases not matched to a gene. CDR1 is SGHVS and CDR2 is FNYEAQ in the germline V gene. CDR3 sequence (DNA): TGTGCCAGCAGCCTCCTCTTCGAGCGGGAGGGCACAAGCACAGATACGCAGTATTTT. This codes for CASSLLFEREGTSTDTQYF.

This clonotype was seen repeatedly, ten times or more. The chain carries TRBV12-3 or TRBV12-4 and TRBJ2-2, with 7 positions matching TRBD1. Germline trimming cut 6 bases from V and 5 bases from J; bases unmatched to any gene: 6. This CDR3 has 14 amino acids. CDR3 coding DNA: TGTGCCAGCAGGACCTACAGGGGAACCGGGGAGCTGTTTTTT. Protein sequence: CASRTYRGTGELFF.

The gene calls are TRBV12-3 or TRBV12-4 and TRBJ2-2; D might be TRBD2 (6 bases). With 6 bases removed from V and 4 bases from J, the gap between germline ends came to 12 bases. This CDR3 is built from 14 residues. For the CDR3, the DNA is TGTGCCAGCAGACTCGGGACTGCCACCGGGGAGCTGTTTTTT. This codes for CASRLGTATGELFF.

This clonotype appeared a few times. V and J are TRBV4-2 and TRBJ1-2, with 9 bases that match TRBD1. Trimming removed 1 base from V and 2 bases from J; junction bases left unmatched: 5. The CDR3 totals 16 residues. CDR1 LGHNA and CDR2 YNFKEQ come from the germline V gene. Here the CDR3 DNA reads TGTGCCAGCAGCCAAGCACCCGGGACAGGGAACTATGGCTACACCTTC. Protein: CASSQAPGTGNYGYTF.

This clonotype was seen more than once but under ten times. The chain carries TRBV28 and TRBJ2-2; possibly TRBD1 for D (6 bases). The V gene lost 9 bases and the J gene lost 3 bases, with 23 bases spanning the gap. Germline CDR1 and CDR2: MDHEN and SYDVKM. CDR3 length: 17 amino acids. The CDR3 reads CASTSMAWGRDTGELFF. The CDR3 nucleotides read TGTGCCAGTACCTCGATGGCCTGGGGGCGCGACACCGGGGAGCTGTTTTTT. The whole variable domain, filled in from reference TRBV28 and TRBJ2-2, reads DVKVTQSSRYLVKRTGEKVFLECVQDMDHENMFWYRQDPGLGLRLIYFSYDVKMKEKGDIPEGYSVSREKKERFSLILESASTNQTSMYLCASTSMAWGRDTGELFFGEGSRLTVL.

The V call is TRBV4-1, the J call TRBJ1-2, with D maybe TRBD1 (6 bases). Between the trimmed V and J ends, which lost 1 base and 4 bases, there was a span of 13 bases. The CDR3 length is 15 residues. Germline values: CDR1 MGHRA, CDR2 YSYEKL. The CDR3 region has the DNA TGCGCCAGCAGCCAAGTCGGGGGCCGTGCCTATGGCTACACCTTC. It codes for CASSQVGGRAYGYTF.

This clonotype appeared many times. The J gene is TRBJ1-1, the V gene TRBV5-1; 7 bases fit TRBD1. Germline CDR1 and CDR2: SGHRS and YFSETQ. Germline trimming cut 3 bases from V and 4 bases from J; bases unmatched to any gene: 9. The CDR3 is made up of 15 amino acids. This CDR3 is CASSSKLTGSTEAFF. CDR3 sequence (DNA): TGCGCCAGCAGCTCTAAGTTGACAGGGTCCACTGAAGCTTTCTTT.

The chain links TRBV7-8 to TRBJ2-5, with 10 bases fitting TRBD2. This CDR3 comprises 18 residues. Germline V gives CDR1 SGHVS, CDR2 FQNEAQ. Trimming removed 1 base from V and 2 bases from J; junction bases left unmatched: 10. The CDR3 sequence: CASSLGGPSGGGQETQYF. The CDR3 DNA reads TGTGCCAGCAGCTTAGGCGGTCCTAGCGGGGGAGGGCAAGAGACCCAGTACTTC.

The chain joins TRBV7-2 to TRBJ2-1, with 11 bases that match TRBD2. The ends lost 4 bases at V and 2 bases at J; junction bases unmatched: 4. The CDR3 loop spans 16 amino acids. Germline V lookup: CDR1 SGHTA, CDR2 FQGNSA. In nucleotides, the CDR3 is TGTGCCAGCAGCTCCCTAGCGGGGGGCCCCTACAATGAGCAGTTCTTC. Amino acids: CASSSLAGGPYNEQFF.

This clonotype was counted only a few times. The rearrangement links TRBV7-9 to TRBJ1-4; D remains unclear. Trimming stripped 5 bases from V and 0 bases from J, with 7 bases between. The CDR3 covers 14 residues. CDR1 SEHNR and CDR2 FQNEAQ come from the germline V gene (reference sequence). CDR3 residues: CASSPTATNEKLFF. The CDR3 DNA sequence: TGTGCCAGCAGCCCAACAGCAACTAATGAAAAACTGTTTTTT.

This clonotype appeared a few times. The chain joins TRBV5-1 to TRBJ2-5; D gene unclear. This CDR3 has 13 residues. Germline CDR1 SGHRS, CDR2 YFSETQ. Trimming shortened V by 2 bases and J by 3 bases, and 8 bases separated the two germline ends. CDR3 sequence: CASSFVQKETQYF. CDR3 coding DNA: TGCGCCAGCAGCTTTGTCCAGAAAGAGACCCAGTACTTC.

This clonotype was observed a handful of times. V gene TRBV7-9 combines with J gene TRBJ2-2; the D is unclear. From germline, CDR1 is SEHNR and CDR2 FQNEAQ (reference sequence). This CDR3 contains 12 residues. The V gene lost 3 bases and the J gene lost 8 bases, with 7 bases spanning the gap. This CDR3 reads CASSFSPGELFF. The CDR3 region has the DNA TGTGCCAGCAGCTTTTCCCCAGGGGAGCTGTTTTTT.

The chain recombines TRBV29-1 with TRBJ2-3; D ambiguous. CDR1 is SQVTM, CDR2 ANQGSEA, per germline. The CDR3 covers 14 residues. Trimming took 3 bases from V and 1 from J, leaving 11 bases between them. This chain's CDR3 is CSVDSRDGTDTQYF. Written as DNA, the CDR3 is TGCAGCGTTGATTCCAGAGACGGCACAGATACGCAGTATTTT.

This clonotype was recorded a few times. This chain joins TRBV12-3 or TRBV12-4 and TRBJ2-3; TRBD2 aligns across 11 bases. Germline trimming cut 5 bases from V and 6 bases from J; bases unmatched to any gene: 13. The CDR3 loop spans 17 amino acids. CDR3: CASSPLAGGYRGDTQYF. DNA of the CDR3: TGTGCCAGCAGTCCCCTAGCGGGGGGCTACCGAGGGGATACGCAGTATTTT.

The genes are TRBV6-2 or TRBV6-3 and TRBJ2-7; the D gene is possibly TRBD2 (5 bases). The germline V gene encodes CDR1 MNHEY and CDR2 SVGEGT. The CDR3 spans 12 residues. Trimming shortened V by 5 bases and J by 6 bases, and 11 bases separated the two germline ends. The CDR3 is CASSPLGVEQYF. Written as DNA, the CDR3 is TGTGCCAGCAGTCCCCTCGGGGTCGAGCAGTACTTC.

V usage is TRBV7-8 and J usage is TRBJ2-7; 10 nucleotides align to TRBD1. The V gene's germline CDR1 is SGHVS and CDR2 FQNEAQ. CDR3 length: 15 residues. Germline trimming cut 0 bases from V and 4 bases from J; bases unmatched to any gene: 3. CDR3: CASSLAGQGWYEQYF. The DNA of the CDR3 is TGTGCCAGCAGCTTAGCGGGACAGGGGTGGTACGAGCAGTACTTC. Full variable domain (rest looked up from reference TRBV7-8 and TRBJ2-7): GAGVSQSPRYKVAKRGQDVALRCDPISGHVSLFWYQQALGQGPEFLTYFQNEAQLDKSGLPSDRFFAERPEGSVSTLKIQRTQQEDSAVYLCASSLAGQGWYEQYFGPGTRLTVT.

In its sample, this clonotype was seen many times. The rearrangement joins TRBV20-1 to TRBJ1-4, with 9 bases fitting TRBD1. V dropped 8 bases and J dropped 8; count of bases not matched to a gene: 6. This CDR3 is 12 amino acids long. Germline lookup yields CDR1 DFQATT and CDR2 SNEGSKA (reference sequence). The CDR3 sequence: CSPGQGPEKLFF. CDR3 sequence (DNA): TGCAGTCCGGGACAGGGACCCGAAAAACTGTTTTTT.

This chain links TRBV11-2 with TRBJ2-7; 9 bases are shared with TRBD1. The CDR3 has 13 residues. V dropped 5 bases and J dropped 6; count of bases not matched to a gene: 5. Germline V CDR1 and CDR2: SGHAT, FQNNGV. CDR3 bases: TGTGCCAGCAGCCTAGGACAGGGGAGCGAGCAGTACTTC. It encodes CASSLGQGSEQYF.

This chain links TRBV12-3 or TRBV12-4 with TRBJ2-7; either TRBD1 or TRBD2 may fit D (5 bases each). The germline V and J ends were trimmed by 5 bases and 2 bases, with 13 bases remaining between them. The CDR3 consists of 14 residues. CDR3 loop: CASSTGTSTYEQYF. CDR3 nucleotide sequence: TGTGCCAGCAGTACCGGGACGTCTACCTACGAGCAGTACTTC.

The V call is TRBV4-3, the J call TRBJ2-7; D possibly uses TRBD1 or TRBD2 (5 bases each). Germline V gene data show CDR1 as LGHNA and CDR2 as YSLEER. V was cut by 1 base and J by 9 bases, with 16 bases left in between. This CDR3 contains 14 residues. CDR3 in amino acids: CASSQGTGGSGQYF. DNA for the CDR3: TGCGCCAGCAGCCAAGGGACTGGGGGAAGCGGGCAGTACTTC.

Only a few counts were recorded for this clonotype. The chain has TRBV27 and TRBJ2-2; D uncertain. This CDR3 has 12 residues. CDR1 and CDR2 (germline): MNHEY, SMNVEV (reference sequence). V was pared by 6 bases and J by 6 bases, with 8 bases between. DNA for the CDR3: TGTGCCAGCAGACTCTTGGCCGGGGAGCTGTTTTTT. It specifies CASRLLAGELFF.

This clonotype was seen many times. The rearrangement joins TRBV4-2 to TRBJ2-2, with TRBD2 matching 13 bases. Losses at the gene ends were 0 bases for V and 7 bases for J; bases not matched to a gene: 5. This CDR3 contains 17 residues. Germline V gene lookup returns CDR1 LGHNA and CDR2 YNFKEQ. This CDR3 reads CASSQEGTSGIGGELFF. CDR3 sequence (DNA): TGTGCCAGCAGCCAAGAAGGGACTAGCGGGATAGGCGGGGAGCTGTTTTTT.

This clonotype came up a few times. The chain joins TRBV7-8 to TRBJ2-7, with 7 nucleotides matching TRBD1. Trimming cost V 4 bases and J 2 bases; bases outside gene matches: 8. Germline V lookup: CDR1 SGHVS, CDR2 FQNEAQ. The CDR3 loop spans 15 amino acids. In nucleotides, the CDR3 is TGTGCCAGCAGCTCGACCGGGACAGATCCCTACGAGCAGTACTTC. Its protein is CASSSTGTDPYEQYF.

The rearrangement uses TRBV29-1 and TRBJ2-5; TRBD1 is a possible D gene (5 bases). Germline loops: CDR1 SQVTM, CDR2 ANQGSEA. Between the trimmed V and J ends, which lost 3 bases and 4 bases, there was a span of 12 bases. This CDR3 comprises 13 residues. The CDR3 is CSVEQGRAETQYF. CDR3 nucleotide sequence: TGCAGCGTTGAGCAGGGCAGGGCAGAGACCCAGTACTTC. The entire variable domain, with the rest obtained from reference TRBV29-1 and TRBJ2-5, is as follows: SAVISQKPSRDICQRGTSLTIQCQVDSQVTMMFWYRQQPGQSLTLIATANQGSEATYESGFVIDKFPISRPNLTFSTLTVSNMSPEDSSIYLCSVEQGRAETQYFGPGTRLLVL.

The rearrangement joins TRBV10-3 to TRBJ2-2, with D hard to call. The CDR3 runs to 17 residues. Germline V gene data show CDR1 as ENHRY and CDR2 as SYGVKD. The V end was cut by 1 base, the J end by 1 base, with 13 bases between. As DNA, the CDR3 is TGTGCCATCAGTGAGTATCTGCGGCGGTTGAACACCGGGGAGCTGTTTTTT. This codes for CAISEYLRRLNTGELFF.

The rearrangement uses TRBV6-1 and TRBJ2-5, with TRBD2 matching over 8 bases. CDR3 length: 14 amino acids. Germline CDR1 and CDR2: MNHNS and SASEGT. V shed 7 bases, J shed 7 bases, and the junction held 11 bases outside the gene matches. Here the CDR3 DNA reads TGTGCCAGCACCCGACGGGGGGGCCCTGGGACCCAGTACTTC. Its translation is CASTRRGGPGTQYF.